These T cell receptor beta chains were read from a single sample in a study of blood T cells in healthy people across ages. MiXCR, run by TCRdb on the 5' RACE reads, gives a single entry per CDR3 protein. This sample has 780,000 or so distinct CDR3 sequences, with about 53% found just once. Input material: blood. The receptor source for this set is a man at least 80 years old in good health. Both conserved end residues are part of each CDR3. The D gene is left open where the match is weak. Clone size is given for some rows only: seen once, a few or many times, or a class if the clone is expanded.

D | J | size | V | CDR3 | DNA
TRBD1 | TRBJ1-6 | NA | TRBV20-1 | CSARDSRGRDLVNSPLHF | TGCAGTGCTAGAGATAGCAGGGGGCGTGATTTAGTTAATTCACCCCTCCACTTT
NA | TRBJ2-1 | NA | TRBV6-4 | CASSGYSGSSYNEQLF | TGTGCCAGCAGTGGCTATAGCGGTAGCTCCTACAATGAGCAGTTATTC
NA | TRBJ2-3 | few | TRBV29-1 | CSVGGQGHRDAYF | TGCAGCGTTGGCGGGCAGGGACACAGAGACGCGTATTTT
NA | TRBJ2-1 | NA | TRBV11-3 | CASSLLRNPTYNEQFF | TGTGCCAGCAGCTTACTCAGGAACCCCACCTACAATGAGCAGTTCTTC
TRBD2 | TRBJ2-1 | NA | TRBV20-1 | CSANTGLAGLNEQFF | TGCAGTGCCAACACCGGACTAGCGGGACTCAATGAGCAGTTCTTC
NA | TRBJ2-2 | NA | TRBV7-2 | CASSPRVSNTGELFF | TGTGCCAGCAGCCCAAGGGTGTCGAACACCGGGGAGCTGTTTTTT
TRBD2 | TRBJ2-7 | NA | TRBV7-2 | CASSLDPTSVTYEQYF | TGTGCCAGCAGCTTAGACCCGACTAGCGTAACCTACGAGCAGTACTTC
NA | TRBJ2-6 | few | TRBV5-1 | CASSSGLSSGANVLTF | TGCGCCAGCAGCTCGGGTCTCAGCTCTGGGGCCAACGTCCTGACTTTC
NA | TRBJ2-5 | few | TRBV7-3 | CASSLAPGEGQETQYF | TGTGCCAGCAGCTTGGCCCCGGGAGAGGGGCAAGAGACCCAGTACTTC
NA | TRBJ2-5 | NA | TRBV5-1 | CASTPVREDGYF | TGCGCCAGCACCCCAGTCAGGGAGGATGGGTACTTC
NA | TRBJ2-5 | NA | TRBV11-1 | CAAAKWGEETQYF | TGTGCCGCAGCAAAATGGGGAGAAGAGACCCAGTACTTC
NA | TRBJ2-5 | NA | TRBV25-1 | CASSDPQPGSETQYF | TGTGCCAGCAGTGATCCGCAACCGGGCTCCGAGACCCAGTACTTC
TRBD1 | TRBJ2-1 | few | TRBV10-1 | CASRLDRGNYNEQFF | TGCGCCAGCAGACTGGACAGGGGGAACTACAATGAGCAGTTCTTC
NA | TRBJ2-7 | few | TRBV9 | CASSGVDRGYEQYF | TGTGCCAGCAGCGGAGTGGACAGAGGCTACGAGCAGTACTTC
NA | TRBJ2-7 | NA | TRBV29-1 | CSVVPGHTYNEQYF | TGCAGCGTTGTACCGGGACACACCTACAATGAGCAGTACTTC
NA | TRBJ1-5 | few | TRBV6-2/TRBV6-3 | CASTLLRPMNQPQHF | TGTGCCAGCACCCTCCTACGGCCAATGAATCAGCCCCAGCATTTT
NA | TRBJ2-1 | NA | TRBV2 | CASQETTLYNEQFF | TGTGCCAGCCAGGAGACTACCCTCTACAATGAGCAGTTCTTC
TRBD1 | TRBJ1-2 | NA | TRBV7-2 | CASSFLPGQGNGYTF | TGTGCCAGCAGCTTTCTTCCGGGACAGGGGAATGGCTACACCTTC
NA | TRBJ2-7 | few | TRBV5-1 | CASSPTLASSSYEQYF | TGCGCCAGCAGCCCCACTCTAGCGTCAAGCTCCTACGAGCAGTACTTC
NA | TRBJ1-4 | NA | TRBV9 | CASSVGAGNEKLFF | TGTGCCAGCAGCGTTGGGGCGGGGAATGAAAAACTGTTTTTT
NA | TRBJ1-2 | NA | TRBV29-1 | CSVELAPGGGYTF | TGCAGCGTTGAACTGGCCCCTGGGGGTGGCTACACCTTC
NA | TRBJ2-7 | NA | TRBV5-4 | CASSHSSSYNEQYF | TGTGCCAGCAGCCATAGTTCCTCCTACAATGAGCAGTACTTC
NA | TRBJ2-3 | few | TRBV4-2 | CASSPTVSTSDTQYF | TGTGCCAGCAGCCCGACAGTCTCAACTTCCGATACGCAGTATTTT
TRBD1 | TRBJ2-7 | NA | TRBV28 | CASSPRDRGRPYEQYF | TGTGCCAGCAGTCCCCGTGACAGGGGGCGACCATACGAGCAGTACTTC
NA | TRBJ2-7 | few | TRBV7-3 | CASSSQGGGSYEQYF | TGTGCCAGCAGCTCGCAGGGAGGCGGGTCCTACGAGCAGTACTTC
TRBD1 | TRBJ2-5 | many | TRBV27 | CASSGTAQETQYF | TGTGCCAGCAGCGGGACAGCCCAAGAGACCCAGTACTTC
NA | TRBJ2-1 | once | TRBV7-2 | CASSLTQTGHRYNEQFF | TGTGCCAGCAGTTTAACCCAAACGGGACATAGGTACAATGAGCAGTTCTTC
TRBD1 | TRBJ2-7 | NA | TRBV28 | CASSPLGQGSYEQYF | TGTGCCAGCAGTCCACTCGGACAGGGCTCCTACGAGCAGTACTTC
TRBD2 | TRBJ2-1 | few | TRBV3-1 | CASSQVSGRMGEQFF | TGTGCCAGCAGCCAAGTGAGCGGGAGAATGGGTGAGCAGTTCTTC
TRBD2 | TRBJ2-1 | NA | TRBV20-1 | CSARGASGGAYNEQFF | TGCAGTGCTAGAGGGGCTAGCGGGGGAGCCTACAATGAGCAGTTCTTC
TRBD2 | TRBJ2-1 | NA | TRBV5-1 | CASSYGLAGGNEQFF | TGCGCCAGCAGCTACGGACTAGCGGGAGGGAATGAGCAGTTCTTC
TRBD1 | TRBJ1-2 | few | TRBV4-1 | CASSPGQHGYTF | TGCGCCAGCAGCCCGGGACAGCACGGCTACACCTTC
TRBD1 | TRBJ1-2 | NA | TRBV19 | CASSIGQGLGYTF | TGTGCCAGTAGTATAGGACAGGGTCTTGGCTACACCTTC
NA | TRBJ1-2 | NA | TRBV2 | CASSGLTGPNYGYTF | TGTGCCAGCAGTGGGTTGACAGGACCTAACTATGGCTACACCTTC
NA | TRBJ2-3 | NA | TRBV20-1 | CSAYRDGGLGYAYF | TGCAGTGCTTACCGGGACGGAGGGCTGGGATACGCGTATTTT
TRBD2 | TRBJ2-7 | NA | TRBV20-1 | CSARDVASGGYEQYF | TGCAGTGCTAGAGATGTGGCTAGCGGGGGCTACGAGCAGTACTTC
TRBD1 | TRBJ2-7 | NA | TRBV28 | CASSWAQGASYEQYF | TGTGCCAGCAGTTGGGCCCAGGGGGCATCCTACGAGCAGTACTTC
NA | TRBJ2-2 | once | TRBV12-3/TRBV12-4 | CASSPGPTNTGELFF | TGTGCCAGCAGTCCGGGGCCAACGAACACCGGGGAGCTGTTTTTT
TRBD1 | TRBJ1-1 | few | TRBV6-5 | CASSSRTGLTEAFF | TGTGCCAGCAGTTCTCGGACAGGGCTCACTGAAGCTTTCTTT
NA | TRBJ2-4 | NA | TRBV10-2 | CASSENDAYIQYF | TGCGCCAGCAGTGAGAACGACGCCTACATTCAGTACTTC
NA | TRBJ2-7 | NA | TRBV7-8 | CASSVTGPKRAQYF | TGTGCCAGCAGTGTAACAGGGCCCAAGAGGGCCCAGTACTTC
TRBD1 | TRBJ1-1 | NA | TRBV20-1 | CSARGQGRTGGTEAFF | TGCAGTGCTAGGGGACAGGGGCGAACGGGCGGCACTGAAGCTTTCTTT
TRBD2 | TRBJ2-1 | NA | TRBV4-1 | CASSATSGTPYKEQFF | TGCGCCAGCAGCGCAACTAGCGGGACCCCCTACAAGGAGCAGTTCTTC
NA | TRBJ2-5 | NA | TRBV6-1 | CASRYGATQETQYF | TGTGCCAGCCGCTACGGAGCGACCCAAGAGACCCAGTACTTC
TRBD2 | TRBJ2-7 | NA | TRBV5-1 | CASSPIAGEHSEQYF | TGCGCCAGCAGTCCTATAGCGGGAGAGCACAGCGAGCAGTACTTC